These 4 T cell receptor beta chains were sequenced from one sample in a study of beta chain features in type 1 diabetes. Study-level findings and limits: All four CD4+ subsets from Type 1 diabetes patients carried moderately but significantly shorter TCRB CDR3s.

The antigens for these receptors are not known. Expressed TCRB transcripts were sequenced because the entire RNA isolate underwent reverse transcription. TCRdb's table, derived via immunoSEQ multiplex PCR, lists solely in-frame clones and lacks some. The sample carries 20,000 to 30,000 clones, 55% to 75% recorded once. Material: Tregs from blood. The source is a man between 18 and 29 years old with type 1 diabetes.

This clone was observed a single time. The chain recombines TRBV5-1 with TRBJ2-4; perhaps TRBD2 as D (5 bases). The V and J ends lost 7 bases and 8 bases respectively, with 16 bases between them. CDR3 length: 13 amino acids. The V gene's germline CDR1 is SGHRS and CDR2 YFSETQ. The CDR3 bases are TGCGCCAGCCGAAAAGACGGGATAGACATTCAGTACTTC. Residues: CASRKDGIDIQYF.

The genes are TRBV7-2 and TRBJ2-2, with 7 nucleotides matching TRBD2. J was trimmed by 5 bases and V by 5 bases; bases with no gene match: 8. In germline, CDR1 is SGHTA, CDR2 FQGNSA. The CDR3 has 15 residues. The CDR3: CASSQLTGGTGELFF. The CDR3 DNA reads as TGTGCCAGCAGCCAGTTGACGGGAGGAACCGGGGAGCTGTTTTTT.

This rearrangement joins TRBV6-5 to TRBJ2-7; 8 nucleotides agree with TRBD1. Trimming took 5 bases from V and 2 from J; bases not matched to a gene: 2. This CDR3 has 13 amino acids. The germline V gene encodes CDR1 MNHEY and CDR2 SVGAGI. CDR3 loop: CASSGRGPYEQYF. CDR3 bases: TGTGCCAGCAGTGGCAGGGGGCCCTACGAGCAGTACTTC.

The chain uses TRBV2 and TRBJ2-1; 9 bases are shared with TRBD2. Germline trimming cut 4 bases from V and 5 bases from J; bases unmatched to any gene: 6. The germline V gene encodes CDR1 SNHLY and CDR2 FYNNEI. The CDR3 has 15 amino acids. The DNA for the CDR3 is TGTGCCAGCAGTGGTAGCGGGAGCGCCGACAATGAGCAGTTCTTC. Its translation: CASSGSGSADNEQFF. Using reference TRBV2 and TRBJ2-1 for the parts outside the CDR3, the full variable domain is EPEVTQTPSHQVTQMGQEVILRCVPISNHLYFYWYRQILGQKVEFLVSFYNNEISEKSEIFDDQFSVERPDGSNFTLKIRSTKLEDSAMYFCASSGSGSADNEQFFGPGTRLTVL.